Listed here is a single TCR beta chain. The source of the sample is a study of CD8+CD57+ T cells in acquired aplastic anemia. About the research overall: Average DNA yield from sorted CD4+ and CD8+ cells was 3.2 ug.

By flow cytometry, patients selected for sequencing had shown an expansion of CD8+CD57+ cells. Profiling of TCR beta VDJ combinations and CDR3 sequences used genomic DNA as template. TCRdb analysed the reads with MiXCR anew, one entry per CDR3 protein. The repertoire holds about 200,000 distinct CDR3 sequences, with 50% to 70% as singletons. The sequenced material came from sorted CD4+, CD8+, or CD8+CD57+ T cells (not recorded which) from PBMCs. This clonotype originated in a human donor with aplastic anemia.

CDR3 loop: CASSLVGDRGGSPLHF. The DNA for the CDR3 is TGTGCCAGCAGCTTAGTAGGGGACAGGGGAGGCTCACCCCTCCACTTT. V and J are TRBV9 and TRBJ1-6; 10 bases map to TRBD1. Germline V gene data show CDR1 as SGDLS and CDR2 as YYNGEE. The CDR3 contains 16 residues. The V segment lost 4 bases and the J segment 10 bases; nucleotides outside the gene matches: 11.